This T cell receptor (beta chain) derives from a study of tumor-infiltrating lymphocytes in primary liver carcinoma. Study-wide background: Surgical resection treated primary liver carcinoma in the patients. Samples returned roughly 3.65 to 8 million productive TCRbeta reads, a yield that was similar across tissue types. General observations from the study: In tumor-adjacent and tumor-blood pairs, overlap was lower than in tumor region pairs.

There are many counts of this clonotype. Its matching antigen is unknown. Synthesis of TCR beta cDNA was carried out from about 500 ng total RNA with a constant-region primer. Nested multiplex PCR, run for three rounds with slightly modified ARM-PCR, yielded TCR beta libraries. A C-beta reverse primer and TRBV1-TRBV30 forward primers served in each of the first two PCR rounds, at 10 cycles apiece. Each CDR3 protein gets one entry after TCRdb re-called the multiplex PCR reads with MiXCR. Of fewer than 350,000 distinct CDR3 sequences in the sample, roughly two thirds were seen once. Trimming stripped 7 bases from V and 0 bases from J, with 10 bases between. The length of the CDR3 is 13 residues. The study extracted blood RNA from unsorted whole blood and also extracted germline DNA. Preoperatively, four milliliters of peripheral blood were collected.

The sequenced sample consisted of peripheral blood. The TCR was taken from a man aged 40-55 years with primary liver carcinoma and hepatitis B virus infection. This chain uses TRBV12-3 or TRBV12-4 with TRBJ2-7; D may be TRBD2 (6 bases). CDR3 sequence: CASTRESSYEQYF. The DNA for the CDR3 is TGTGCCAGCACCCGGGAGAGCTCCTACGAGCAGTACTTC.